This T cell receptor beta chain was sequenced in a study of blood T cells in healthy people across ages (dated by TCRdb to 2014 to 2015). Study-level background: In model experiments, template switching captured about one uniquely barcoded TCR beta cDNA molecule for every two T cells. To track age-related changes in TCR beta repertoire diversity, the study relied on deep sequencing normalized with unique cDNA molecular identifiers. The donors were divided into four age groups: young (average approximately 17 years), middle-aged (roughly 40), aged (roughly 66) and long-lived (approximately 74). Donors of different ages were randomly distributed across sequencing lanes to avoid experimental bias. For two donors (one aged 18 to 30 and one aged 80 or older), the study analyzed two additional independent replicas of 1 million unique cDNA reads from the same blood draw.

Overall study outcomes, separate from this receptor: The CMV infection status of donors was not known, potentially confounding age-related changes in expanded clonotypes. Compared with the aged group, the long-lived group had more naive CD4+ T cells, fewer expanded clones and increased TCR diversity, a pattern suggesting age selection. Conclusive comparison of naive and antigen-experienced compartments was prevented by the profiling of bulk unsorted PBMCs. Observed TCR beta diversity per million T cells fell roughly linearly with age, and a significant reduction was already apparent by age around 36. Estimates of total diversity from one million sequenced T cells were regarded as lower bounds and underestimates. A strong correlation was found between observed TCR beta diversity and the percentage of naive T cells measured by flow cytometry.

Libraries were constructed by 5' RACE. Sequencing was performed on an Illumina HiSeq 2500. A second PCR of roughly 6 to 11 cycles was run with a J-beta primer mix and a sample-barcoded 5' primer. A template-switch 5' adaptor carrying 12 random nucleotides introduced a unique molecular identifier onto each TCR beta cDNA molecule. Each sample yielded at least 2.5 million CDR3-containing paired-end reads. All of the RNA was converted into first-strand cDNA using the Mint cDNA synthesis kit, with a TRBC-specific oligonucleotide serving as the primer. All cDNA was treated with uracil-DNA glycosylase and then went through a first 18-cycle PCR with the universal primers M1SS and BC2_uni_R. The authors processed their data as follows. For normalization, 1 million high-quality reads, each with a distinct molecular identifier, were randomly selected from each sample. Reads with shared molecular identifiers were discarded instead of being binned into consensus sequences. MiTCR, set to a Q25 quality threshold and the strictest error-elimination algorithm, was used for CDR3 identification, clonotype clustering and error correction. A nonparametric unseen species model using Euler transformation provided a lower-bound estimate of total TCR beta diversity. Using fastp trimming at Q25 and MiXCR clonotype assembly, TCRdb reanalyzed the public sequencing data and kept in-frame beta chains. Entries are consolidated by CDR3 protein sequence, retaining the most common genes and DNA. These V and J calls rely on TCRdb rather than the paper's analysis. This sample has about 1.8 million distinct CDR3 sequences in its table, and approximately 50% of those were observed once. 2% to 2.5% of the sample is in the top ten clones.

Remarks on this clonotype: The antigen it recognizes is unknown. No base qualities exist here, and no much larger clone lies one base off it.

The CDR3 starts with the cysteine, ends with the phenylalanine, and has 15 residues. The read is trimmed to its CDR3 DNA, 45 bases read in frame from base 1. V gives up 2 bases and J gives up 0 bases, and the segment between their germline ends measures 11 bases. The germline V gene supplies CDR1 MNHNS and CDR2 SASEGT. Donors were a few dozen systemically healthy Caucasian individuals from Russia aged roughly 6 to 100 years. Each donor gave 8 to 10 milliliters of peripheral blood, drawn into EDTA-treated Vacutainer tubes. Ficoll-Paque density-gradient centrifugation was used to isolate PBMCs, with at least 6.5 million obtained per sample. Total RNA, at least 6 micrograms per sample, was extracted from PBMCs with Trizol reagent. For every donor, an aliquot of PBMCs went through flow cytometry to measure the percentages of naive CD45RAhigh/CD27high T cells.

The TCR originated in a woman aged 40 to 55 in good health. The sequence is built from TRBV6-1 and TRBJ2-7; TRBD1 might be the D gene, on 5 matching bases. The specimen was blood. The nucleotide sequence is given as TGTGCCAGCAGTGAACAGGGCCCCTTCTCCTACGAGCAGTACTTC. This is translated as CASSEQGPFSYEQYF.